The T cell receptor beta chain described here comes from a study of post-analysis software for immune sequencing data. The CDR3 runs 12 residues. The germline V gene has CDR1 SGHTA and CDR2 FQGTGA. Study-wide results and caveats: With TRBV5-6, TRBV5-1 and TRBV20-1 included, about five TRBV segments were more frequent in patients than in controls.

Unique molecular identifiers were carried by the TCR beta cDNA libraries. TCRdb recomputed calls from the PCR reads with MiXCR, one row per CDR3 protein. The table lists about 770,000 distinct CDR3 sequences, approximately 44% of them singletons, with 4.9% in the top ten. In regard to this clonotype: The antigen is not known. A much larger clone differs by one base, so this may be a read error.

J is TRBJ2-1 and V is TRBV7-3; weak D call: TRBD1 (6 bases). The receptor was isolated from a girl under 18 with multiple sclerosis. The sample consisted of blood. The CDR3 nucleotides are TGTGCCAGCGGGGGCTCCCACAATGAGCAGTTCTTC. As protein: CASGGSHNEQFF.